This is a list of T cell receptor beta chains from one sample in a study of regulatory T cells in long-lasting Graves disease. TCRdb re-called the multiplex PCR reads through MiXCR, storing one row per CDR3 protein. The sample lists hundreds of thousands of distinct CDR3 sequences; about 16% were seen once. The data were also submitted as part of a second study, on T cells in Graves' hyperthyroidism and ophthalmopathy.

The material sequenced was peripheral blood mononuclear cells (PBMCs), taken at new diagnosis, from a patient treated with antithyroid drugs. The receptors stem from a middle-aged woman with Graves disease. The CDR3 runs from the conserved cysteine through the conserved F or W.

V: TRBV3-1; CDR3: CASSQGYKGDYGCTF
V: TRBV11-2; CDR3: CASSFGGMVQYF
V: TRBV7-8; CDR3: CASSGASPGELFF
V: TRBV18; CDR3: CASSRGEAYYEQYF
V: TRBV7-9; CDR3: CASSLGTTGGTEAFF
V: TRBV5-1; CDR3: CASSSGDTSTDTQYF
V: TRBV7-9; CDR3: CASSSWWGSQEVGETQYF
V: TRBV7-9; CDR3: CASSLTGGTDTQYF
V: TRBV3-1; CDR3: CASSQGLGGKLFF
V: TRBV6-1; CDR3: CASGGAKETQYF
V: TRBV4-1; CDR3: CASSQDPAGGPYQFF
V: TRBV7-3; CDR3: CASSSRENTEAFF
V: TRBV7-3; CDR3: CASSPHRGYNEQFF
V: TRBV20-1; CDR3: CSATFSSYNEQFF
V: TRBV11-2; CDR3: CASSQENSGNTIYF
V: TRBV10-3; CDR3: CAISIGEFNEQFF
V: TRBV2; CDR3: CASSSGENYGYTF
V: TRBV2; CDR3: CAREDRGNYGYTF
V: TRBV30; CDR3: CAWSYNAQPGHLGNTIYF
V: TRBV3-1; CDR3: CASSQSGGTQYF
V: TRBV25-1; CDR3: CASSAPVTYEQYF